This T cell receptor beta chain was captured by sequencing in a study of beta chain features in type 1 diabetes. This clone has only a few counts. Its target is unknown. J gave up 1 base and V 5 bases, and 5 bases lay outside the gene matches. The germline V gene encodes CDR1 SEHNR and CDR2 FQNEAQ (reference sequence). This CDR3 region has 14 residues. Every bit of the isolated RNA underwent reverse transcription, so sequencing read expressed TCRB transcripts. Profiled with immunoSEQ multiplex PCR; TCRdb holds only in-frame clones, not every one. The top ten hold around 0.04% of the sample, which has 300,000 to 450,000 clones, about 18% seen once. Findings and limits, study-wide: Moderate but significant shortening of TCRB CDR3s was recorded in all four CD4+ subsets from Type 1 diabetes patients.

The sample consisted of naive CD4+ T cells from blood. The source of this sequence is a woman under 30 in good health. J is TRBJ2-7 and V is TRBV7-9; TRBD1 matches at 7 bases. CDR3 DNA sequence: TGTGCCAGCAGCCCCCGGGACAGTTCCTACGAGCAGTACTTC. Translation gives CASSPRDSSYEQYF.